Each of the 16 T cell receptor beta chains below was sequenced from the same sample in a study of cytomegalovirus exposure and HLA in healthy donors. In the PCR, 60 Vbeta and 13 Jbeta primers were used. Sequencing used immunoSEQ multiplex PCR; TCRdb keeps in-frame clones, though not all of them. The sample contains some 150,000 clones, about 75% of which appear only once. The sample taken for sequencing was PBMCs. These TCRs come from a woman aged 25 to 45 in good health and CMV-seronegative.

The chain uses TRBV4-2 and TRBJ1-2; 10 bases are a match to TRBD1. J gave up 4 bases and V 1 base, and 3 bases lay outside the gene matches. CDR3 length: 15 residues. The germline V gene has CDR1 LGHNA and CDR2 YNFKEQ. CDR3 residues: CASSQGDRGVYGYTF. In DNA, the CDR3 is TGTGCCAGCAGCCAAGGGGACAGGGGCGTCTATGGCTACACCTTC.

The V call is TRBV6-5, the J call TRBJ2-1; a weak D match, TRBD2 (5 bases). Germline assignment: CDR1 MNHEY and CDR2 SVGAGI. The CDR3 has 15 residues. Trimming took off 6 bases at V and 0 bases at J, with 12 bases between the two ends. CDR3 amino acids: CASRLLSASYNEQFF. CDR3 nucleotide sequence: TGTGCCAGCAGGCTACTTAGCGCCTCCTACAATGAGCAGTTCTTC.

This clone was counted once. The chain carries TRBV5-6 and TRBJ2-6, with D hard to call. The germline V gene has CDR1 SGHDT and CDR2 YYEEEE. The CDR3 is made up of 15 amino acids. The V end was cut by 7 bases, the J end by 1 base, with 12 bases between. The CDR3: CASSHRSSGANVLTF. For the CDR3, the DNA is TGTGCCAGCTCCCACCGGAGTTCTGGGGCCAACGTCCTGACTTTC.

The genes are TRBV7-9 and TRBJ1-4; TRBD1 might be the D (5 bases). Trimming stripped 5 bases from V and 8 bases from J, with 21 bases between. Germline V lookup: CDR1 SEHNR, CDR2 FQNEAQ (reference sequence). This CDR3 spans 16 amino acids. The CDR3 DNA reads TGTGCCAGCAGCCCCCGTGTGGGGGGAAGTAGAGAAAAACTGTTTTTT. Amino acid sequence: CASSPRVGGSREKLFF.

This clone was counted between two and nine times. The V call is TRBV5-1, the J call TRBJ2-1, with 8 nucleotides matching TRBD1. Trimming at V came to 3 bases and at J to 9 bases, leaving 8 bases not matched to a gene. The CDR3 sequence is 14 residues long. From germline, CDR1 is SGHRS and CDR2 YFSETQ. The CDR3 nucleotides are TGCGCCAGCAGCTACGGACAGGGTTCTGGTGAGCAGTTCTTC. Its protein product is CASSYGQGSGEQFF.

The rearrangement uses TRBV10-3 and TRBJ1-1, with 10 bases identical to TRBD1. The ends lost 4 bases at V and 10 bases at J; junction bases unmatched: 3. This CDR3 is 12 amino acids long. Per germline, CDR1 ENHRY and CDR2 SYGVKD. The DNA for the CDR3 is TGTGCCATCAGTGGGGGACAGGGGAGAGCTTTCTTT. This sequence encodes CAISGGQGRAFF.

This clone was counted a few times. At the DNA level, this CDR3 is encoded by other sequences in the same sample as well. The chain combines TRBV28 with TRBJ1-2; no firm D call. This CDR3 has 12 residues. Germline V gene sequence: CDR1 MDHEN, CDR2 SYDVKM. The V and J ends lost 6 bases and 4 bases respectively, with 9 bases between them. For the CDR3, the DNA is TGTGCCAGCAGCTCGCGGGTCTATGGCTACACCTTC. Its protein product is CASSSRVYGYTF.

CDR3 loop: CASSVEPGGSTGQYF. CDR3 in DNA: TGTGCCAGCAGCGTAGAGCCGGGAGGGTCAACGGGGCAGTACTTC. The chain couples TRBV9 to TRBJ2-7; 8 positions agree with TRBD2. V dropped 0 bases and J dropped 9; count of bases not matched to a gene: 11. The CDR3 sequence is 15 residues long. CDR1 SGDLS and CDR2 YYNGEE come from the germline V gene. Using reference TRBV9 and TRBJ2-7 for the parts outside the CDR3, the full variable domain is DSGVTQTPKHLITATGQRVTLRCSPRSGDLSVYWYQQSLDQGLQFLIQYYNGEERAKGNILERFSAQQFPDLHSELNLSSLELGDSALYFCASSVEPGGSTGQYFGPGTRLTVT.

The chain joins TRBV11-2 to TRBJ2-7; tentative D call: TRBD1 (5 bases). Germline loops: CDR1 SGHAT, CDR2 FQNNGV. V lost 4 bases and J lost 1, with 11 bases in between. This CDR3 region has 14 residues. The CDR3 DNA is TGTGCCAGCAGCTCCAGGGTTATGTCCTACGAGCAGTACTTC. Residues: CASSSRVMSYEQYF.

There are a few counts of this clone. The rearrangement uses TRBV5-6 and TRBJ1-1; D is uncertain. V lost 0 bases and J lost 4, with 10 bases in between. CDR1 and CDR2 (germline): SGHDT, YYEEEE. The CDR3 contains 14 residues. The CDR3 sequence is CASSLGTSGTEAFF. As DNA, the CDR3 is TGTGCCAGCAGCTTGGGTACCTCCGGCACTGAAGCTTTCTTT. The whole variable domain, remainder taken from reference TRBV5-6 and TRBJ1-1, is DAGVTQSPTHLIKTRGQQVTLRCSPKSGHDTVSWYQQALGQGPQFIFQYYEEEERQRGNFPDRFSGHQFPNYSSELNVNALLLGDSALYLCASSLGTSGTEAFFGQGTRLTVV.

The CDR3 here is CASRPGQGGEQYF. CDR3 bases: TGTGCCAGCAGACCGGGACAGGGGGGCGAGCAGTACTTC. The gene calls are TRBV6-1 and TRBJ2-7; 11 bases align to TRBD1. V lost 6 bases and J lost 6; bases outside the gene matches: 4. The CDR3 is made up of 13 amino acids. The germline V gene has CDR1 MNHNS and CDR2 SASEGT.

The rearrangement joins TRBV11-2 to TRBJ2-6; TRBD1 matches at 8 bases. Germline V CDR1 and CDR2: SGHAT, FQNNGV. This CDR3 contains 17 residues. The V segment lost 6 bases and the J segment 4 bases; nucleotides outside the gene matches: 11. The CDR3 loop reads CASRQPYRGSGANVLTF. The CDR3 DNA follows: TGTGCCAGCAGGCAACCCTACAGGGGGTCCGGGGCCAACGTCCTGACTTTC.

The chain's CDR3 is CASSQEGIAGGRGHEQFF. CDR3 sequence (DNA): TGTGCCAGCAGCCAAGAGGGGATAGCGGGGGGGCGAGGCCATGAGCAGTTCTTC. The V and J genes are TRBV4-2 and TRBJ2-1; 11 nucleotides align to TRBD2. The J segment lost 8 bases and the V segment lost 0 bases, leaving 12 bases of the junction unmatched. Germline assignment: CDR1 LGHNA and CDR2 YNFKEQ. The CDR3 extends over 18 amino acids.

The chain uses TRBV18 and TRBJ2-7, with TRBD2 matching over 10 bases. Germline CDR1 and CDR2: KGHSH and LQKENI. Trimming took 3 bases from V and 6 from J; bases not matched to a gene: 8. The length of the CDR3 is 15 residues. CDR3 coding DNA: TGTGCCAGCTCACCTCTAGCGGGAGCGAAAGGCGAGCAGTACTTC. The encoded protein is CASSPLAGAKGEQYF.

The rearrangement links TRBV2 to TRBJ2-3, with 8 bases matching TRBD2. The ends lost 8 bases at V and 4 bases at J; junction bases unmatched: 8. This CDR3 comprises 14 residues. The germline CDR1 and CDR2 sequences are SNHLY and FYNNEI. The CDR3 loop is CASSETSEPDTQYF. CDR3 DNA sequence: TGTGCCAGCTCCGAGACTAGCGAACCAGATACGCAGTATTTT.

The chain recombines TRBV2 with TRBJ2-1, with 10 bases that match TRBD2. CDR3 length equals 16 residues. Trimming took 7 bases from V and 4 from J; bases not matched to a gene: 10. Germline V lookup: CDR1 SNHLY, CDR2 FYNNEI. CDR3 sequence: CASKIPFSGGYNEQFF. The CDR3 nucleotides are TGTGCCAGCAAGATACCCTTTAGCGGGGGGTACAATGAGCAGTTCTTC.